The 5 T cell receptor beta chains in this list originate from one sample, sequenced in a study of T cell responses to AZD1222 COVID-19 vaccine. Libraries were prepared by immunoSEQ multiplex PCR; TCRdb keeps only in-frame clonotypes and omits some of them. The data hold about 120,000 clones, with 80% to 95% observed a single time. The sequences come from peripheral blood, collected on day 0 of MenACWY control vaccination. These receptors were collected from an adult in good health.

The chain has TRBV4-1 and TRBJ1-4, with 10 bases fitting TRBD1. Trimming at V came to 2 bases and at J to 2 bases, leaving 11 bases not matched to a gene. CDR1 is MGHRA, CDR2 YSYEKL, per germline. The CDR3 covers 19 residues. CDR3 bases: TGCGCCAGCAGCCAAAAAGGGCGGGACAGGGGAGTTACTAATGAAAAACTGTTTTTT. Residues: CASSQKGRDRGVTNEKLFF.

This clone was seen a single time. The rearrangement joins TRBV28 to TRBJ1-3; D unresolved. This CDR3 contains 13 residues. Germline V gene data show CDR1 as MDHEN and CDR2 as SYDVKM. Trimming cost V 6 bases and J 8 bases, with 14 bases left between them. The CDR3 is CASSPPRGHTIYF. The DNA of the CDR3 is TGTGCCAGCAGCCCCCCCCGGGGTCACACCATATATTTT.

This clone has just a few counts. The CDR3 is CASSLKTGTGEQFF. The CDR3 DNA reads TGTGCCAGCAGCTTAAAAACAGGGACGGGTGAGCAGTTCTTC. The chain couples TRBV7-3 to TRBJ2-1, with D perhaps TRBD1 (6 bases). CDR3 length: 14 residues. The V gene lost 1 base and the J gene lost 9 bases, with 13 bases spanning the gap. Per the germline V gene, CDR1 is SGHTA and CDR2 is FQGTGA.

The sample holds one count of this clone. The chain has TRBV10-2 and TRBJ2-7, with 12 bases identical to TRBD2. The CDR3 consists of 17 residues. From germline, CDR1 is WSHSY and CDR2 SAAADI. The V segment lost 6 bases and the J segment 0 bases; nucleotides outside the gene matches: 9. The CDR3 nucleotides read TGCGCCAGCAGGCCCAAGATGACTAGCGGGGGCTCCTACGAGCAGTACGTC. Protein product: CASRPKMTSGGSYEQYV.

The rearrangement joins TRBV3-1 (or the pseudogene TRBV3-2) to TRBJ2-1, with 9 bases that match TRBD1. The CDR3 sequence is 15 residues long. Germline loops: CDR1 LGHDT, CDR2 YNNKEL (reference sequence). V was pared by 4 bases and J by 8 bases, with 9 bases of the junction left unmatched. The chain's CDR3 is CASSPGQGFPHEQFF. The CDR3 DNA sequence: TGTGCCAGCAGCCCTGGACAGGGGTTCCCTCATGAGCAGTTCTTC.